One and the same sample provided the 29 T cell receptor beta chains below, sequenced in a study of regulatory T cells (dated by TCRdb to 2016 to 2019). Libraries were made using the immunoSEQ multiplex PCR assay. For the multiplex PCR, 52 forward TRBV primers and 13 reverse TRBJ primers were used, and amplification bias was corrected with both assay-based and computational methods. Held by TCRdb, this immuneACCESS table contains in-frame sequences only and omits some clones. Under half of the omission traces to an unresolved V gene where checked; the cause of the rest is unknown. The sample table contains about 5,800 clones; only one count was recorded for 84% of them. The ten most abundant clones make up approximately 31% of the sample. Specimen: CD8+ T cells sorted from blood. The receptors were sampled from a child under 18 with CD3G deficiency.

The CDR3 sequence is CASSGTGPYEQYF. The CDR3 DNA is TGTGCCAGCAGTGGAACAGGACCCTACGAGCAGTACTTC. The rearrangement uses TRBV6-1 and TRBJ2-5; tentative D call: TRBD1 (5 bases). The J call may be in error: the DNA end matches TRBJ2-7 better. This CDR3 spans 13 amino acids. Germline CDR1 is MNHNS and CDR2 is SASEGT.

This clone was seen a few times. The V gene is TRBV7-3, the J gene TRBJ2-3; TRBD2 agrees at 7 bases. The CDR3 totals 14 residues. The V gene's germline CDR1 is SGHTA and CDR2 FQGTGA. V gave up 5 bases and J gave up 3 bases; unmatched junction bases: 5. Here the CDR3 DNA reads TGTGCCAGCAGCCCGGGAGGAGGGACAGATACGCAGTATTTT. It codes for CASSPGGGTDTQYF.

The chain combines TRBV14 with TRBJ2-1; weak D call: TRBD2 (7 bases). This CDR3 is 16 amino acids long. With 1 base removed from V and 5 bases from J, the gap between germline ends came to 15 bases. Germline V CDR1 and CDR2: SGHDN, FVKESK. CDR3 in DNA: TGTGCCAGCAGCCAAGGGGCGGGGGCTACGCACAATGAGCAGTTCTTC. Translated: CASSQGAGATHNEQFF.

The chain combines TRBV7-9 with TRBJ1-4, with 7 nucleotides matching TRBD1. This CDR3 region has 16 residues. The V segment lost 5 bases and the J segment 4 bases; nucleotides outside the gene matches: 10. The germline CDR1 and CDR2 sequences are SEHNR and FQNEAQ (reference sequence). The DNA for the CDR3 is TGTGCCAGCAGCCGCTCCGGGACAGAGTATAATGAAAAACTGTTTTTT. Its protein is CASSRSGTEYNEKLFF.

CDR3 protein: CASSEAIQGYEQYF. CDR3 nucleotides: TGTGCCAGCAGTGAAGCCATTCAAGGCTACGAGCAGTACTTC. The rearrangement uses TRBV6-1 and TRBJ2-7, with unresolved D. V dropped 0 bases and J dropped 3 bases, with 9 bases sitting between them. This CDR3 has 14 residues. Per germline, CDR1 MNHNS and CDR2 SASEGT.

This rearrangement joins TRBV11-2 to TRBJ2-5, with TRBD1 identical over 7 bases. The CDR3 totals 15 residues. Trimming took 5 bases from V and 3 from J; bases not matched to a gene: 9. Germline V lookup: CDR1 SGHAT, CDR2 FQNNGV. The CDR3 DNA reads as TGTGCCAGCAGCCTGGGACAGAGAGAAAAAGAGACCCAGTACTTC. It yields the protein CASSLGQREKETQYF.

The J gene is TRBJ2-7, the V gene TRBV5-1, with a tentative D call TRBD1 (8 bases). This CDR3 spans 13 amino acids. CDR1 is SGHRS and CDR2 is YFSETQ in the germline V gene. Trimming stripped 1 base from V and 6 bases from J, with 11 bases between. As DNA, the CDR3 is TGCGCCAGCAGCTTGACAGGGGGGGGCGAGCAGTACTTC. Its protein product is CASSLTGGGEQYF.

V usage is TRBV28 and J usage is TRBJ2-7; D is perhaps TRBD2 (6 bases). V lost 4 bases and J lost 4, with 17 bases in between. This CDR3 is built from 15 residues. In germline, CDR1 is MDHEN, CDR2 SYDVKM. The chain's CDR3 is CASSSKAGTPYEQYF. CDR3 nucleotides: TGTGCCAGCAGTTCTAAGGCGGGGACGCCGTACGAGCAGTACTTC.

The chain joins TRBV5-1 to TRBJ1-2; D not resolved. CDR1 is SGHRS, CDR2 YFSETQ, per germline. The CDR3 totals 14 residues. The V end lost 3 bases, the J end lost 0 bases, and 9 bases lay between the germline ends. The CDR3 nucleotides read TGCGCCAGCAGCTCAGGACCACCTAACTATGGCTACACCTTC. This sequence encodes CASSSGPPNYGYTF.

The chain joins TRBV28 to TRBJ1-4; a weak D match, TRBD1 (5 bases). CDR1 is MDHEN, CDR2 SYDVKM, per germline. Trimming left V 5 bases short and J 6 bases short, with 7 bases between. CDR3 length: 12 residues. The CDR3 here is CASSQGDEKLFF. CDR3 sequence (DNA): TGTGCCAGCAGTCAGGGCGATGAAAAACTGTTTTTT.

CDR3 bases: TGTGCCAGCAGTTCCATCCGGGACAACTACGAGCAGTACTTC. It codes for CASSSIRDNYEQYF. This chain links TRBV28 with TRBJ2-7; tentatively, D is TRBD1 (6 bases). CDR3 length: 14 amino acids. The V gene's germline CDR1 is MDHEN and CDR2 SYDVKM. Trimming stripped 4 bases from V and 3 bases from J, with 13 bases between.

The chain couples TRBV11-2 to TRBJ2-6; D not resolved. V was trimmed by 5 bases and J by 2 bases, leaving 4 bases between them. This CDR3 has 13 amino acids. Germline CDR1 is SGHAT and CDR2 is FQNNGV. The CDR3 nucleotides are TGTGCCAGCAGCGTCCCTGGGGCCAACGTCCTGACTTTC. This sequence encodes CASSVPGANVLTF.

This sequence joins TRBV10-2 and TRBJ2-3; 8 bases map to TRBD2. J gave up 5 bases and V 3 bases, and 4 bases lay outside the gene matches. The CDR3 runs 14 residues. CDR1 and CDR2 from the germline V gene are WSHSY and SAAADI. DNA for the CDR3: TGCGCCAGCAGTGAAGGCGGGAGGAGAGATACGCAGTATTTT. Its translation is CASSEGGRRDTQYF.

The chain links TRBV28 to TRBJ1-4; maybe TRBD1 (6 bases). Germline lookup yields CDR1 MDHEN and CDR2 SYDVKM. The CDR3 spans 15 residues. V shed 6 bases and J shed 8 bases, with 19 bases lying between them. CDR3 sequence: CASRGAAGAGEKLFF. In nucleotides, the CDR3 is TGTGCCAGCAGGGGGGCGGCGGGCGCGGGGGAAAAACTGTTTTTT.

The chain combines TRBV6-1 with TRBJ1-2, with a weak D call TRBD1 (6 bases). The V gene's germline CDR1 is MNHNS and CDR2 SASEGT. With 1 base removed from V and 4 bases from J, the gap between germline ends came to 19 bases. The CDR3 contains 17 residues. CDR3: CASSEVGTTPTSYGYTF. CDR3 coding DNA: TGTGCCAGCAGTGAAGTAGGGACAACCCCCACGAGCTATGGCTACACCTTC.

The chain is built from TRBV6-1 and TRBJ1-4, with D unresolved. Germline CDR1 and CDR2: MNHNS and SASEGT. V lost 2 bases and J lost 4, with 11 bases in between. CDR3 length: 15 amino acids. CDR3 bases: TGTGCCAGCAGTGAATACGGGCGTCGTAATGAAAAACTGTTTTTT. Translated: CASSEYGRRNEKLFF.

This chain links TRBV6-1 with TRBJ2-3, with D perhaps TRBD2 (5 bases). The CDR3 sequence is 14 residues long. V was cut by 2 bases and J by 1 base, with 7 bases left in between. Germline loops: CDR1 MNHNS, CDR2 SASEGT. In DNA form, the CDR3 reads TGTGCCAGCAGTGAACTCGGGGGCACAGATACGCAGTATTTT. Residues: CASSELGGTDTQYF.

CDR3 sequence: CASSESANEKLFF. The CDR3 DNA sequence: TGCGCCAGCAGTGAGTCCGCTAATGAAAAACTGTTTTTT. This chain uses TRBV10-2 with TRBJ1-4; unclear D gene. V shed 0 bases and J shed 3 bases, with 2 bases lying between them. From germline, CDR1 is WSHSY and CDR2 SAAADI. The length of the CDR3 is 13 residues.

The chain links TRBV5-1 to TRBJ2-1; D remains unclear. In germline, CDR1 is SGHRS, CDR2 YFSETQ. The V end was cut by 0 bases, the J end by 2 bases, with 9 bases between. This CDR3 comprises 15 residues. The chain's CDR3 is CASSLDGGPYNEQFF. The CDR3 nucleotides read TGCGCCAGCAGCTTGGACGGCGGTCCCTACAATGAGCAGTTCTTC.

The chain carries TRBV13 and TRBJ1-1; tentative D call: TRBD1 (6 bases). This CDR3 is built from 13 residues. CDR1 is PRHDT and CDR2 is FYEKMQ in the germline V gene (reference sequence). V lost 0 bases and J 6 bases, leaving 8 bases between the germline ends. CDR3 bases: TGTGCCAGCAGCTTAGGCCACAGGGCTGAAGCTTTCTTT. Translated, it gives CASSLGHRAEAFF.

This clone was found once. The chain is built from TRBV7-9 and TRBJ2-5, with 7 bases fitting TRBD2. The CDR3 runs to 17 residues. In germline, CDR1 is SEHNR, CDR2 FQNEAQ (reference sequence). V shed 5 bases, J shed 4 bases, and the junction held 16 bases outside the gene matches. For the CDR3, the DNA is TGTGCCAGCAGCCTAGGGTCCAGGAGCGGGGTAAGAGAGACCCAGTACTTC. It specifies CASSLGSRSGVRETQYF.

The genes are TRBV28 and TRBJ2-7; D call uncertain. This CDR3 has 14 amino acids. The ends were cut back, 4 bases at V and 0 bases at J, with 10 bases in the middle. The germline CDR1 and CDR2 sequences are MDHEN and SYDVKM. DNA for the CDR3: TGTGCCAGCAGTTGGGGAACGAGCTCCTACGAGCAGTACTTC. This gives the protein CASSWGTSSYEQYF.

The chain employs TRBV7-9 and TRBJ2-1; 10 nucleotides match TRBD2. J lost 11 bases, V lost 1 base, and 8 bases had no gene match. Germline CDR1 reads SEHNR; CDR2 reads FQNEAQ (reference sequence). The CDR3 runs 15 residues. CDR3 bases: TGTGCCAGCAGCTTAGTCGAGAGCGGGAGGGCCAAGCAGTTCTTC. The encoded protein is CASSLVESGRAKQFF.

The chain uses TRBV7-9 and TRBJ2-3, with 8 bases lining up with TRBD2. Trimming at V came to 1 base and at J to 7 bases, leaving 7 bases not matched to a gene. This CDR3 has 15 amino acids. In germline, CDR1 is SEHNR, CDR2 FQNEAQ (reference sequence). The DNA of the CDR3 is TGTGCCAGCAGCTTAGGTAGCGGGGCACGGAATACGCAGTATTTT. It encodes CASSLGSGARNTQYF.

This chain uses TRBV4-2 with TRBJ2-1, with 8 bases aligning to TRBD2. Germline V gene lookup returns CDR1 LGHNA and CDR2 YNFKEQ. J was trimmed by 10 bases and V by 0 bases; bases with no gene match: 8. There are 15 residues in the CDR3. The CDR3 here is CASSQEEGTSGEQFF. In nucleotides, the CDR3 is TGTGCCAGCAGCCAAGAGGAGGGCACTAGCGGCGAGCAGTTCTTC.

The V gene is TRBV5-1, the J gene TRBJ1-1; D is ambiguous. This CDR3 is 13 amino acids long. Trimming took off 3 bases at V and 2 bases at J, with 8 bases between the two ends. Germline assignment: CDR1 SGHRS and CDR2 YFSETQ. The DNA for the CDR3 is TGCGCCAGCAGCTCATTACCCAACACTGAAGCTTTCTTT. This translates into CASSSLPNTEAFF.

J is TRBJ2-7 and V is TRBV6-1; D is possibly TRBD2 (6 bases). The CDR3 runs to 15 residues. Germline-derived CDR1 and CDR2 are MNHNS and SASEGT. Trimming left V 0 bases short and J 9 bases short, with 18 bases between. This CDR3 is CASSEAGAGGFGQYF. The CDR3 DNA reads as TGTGCCAGCAGTGAAGCGGGAGCTGGAGGGTTCGGGCAGTACTTC.

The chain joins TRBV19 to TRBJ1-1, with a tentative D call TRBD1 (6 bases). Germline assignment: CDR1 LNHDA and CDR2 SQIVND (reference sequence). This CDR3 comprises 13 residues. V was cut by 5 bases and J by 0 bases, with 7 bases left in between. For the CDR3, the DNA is TGTGCCAGTAGTCAGGGGCTGAACACTGAAGCTTTCTTT. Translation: CASSQGLNTEAFF.

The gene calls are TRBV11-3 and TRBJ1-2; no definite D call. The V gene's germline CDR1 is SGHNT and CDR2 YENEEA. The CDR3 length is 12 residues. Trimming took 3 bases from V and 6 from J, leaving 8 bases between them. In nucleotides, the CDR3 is TGTGCCAGCAGCTTTCGGTTAGATGGCTACACCTTC. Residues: CASSFRLDGYTF.